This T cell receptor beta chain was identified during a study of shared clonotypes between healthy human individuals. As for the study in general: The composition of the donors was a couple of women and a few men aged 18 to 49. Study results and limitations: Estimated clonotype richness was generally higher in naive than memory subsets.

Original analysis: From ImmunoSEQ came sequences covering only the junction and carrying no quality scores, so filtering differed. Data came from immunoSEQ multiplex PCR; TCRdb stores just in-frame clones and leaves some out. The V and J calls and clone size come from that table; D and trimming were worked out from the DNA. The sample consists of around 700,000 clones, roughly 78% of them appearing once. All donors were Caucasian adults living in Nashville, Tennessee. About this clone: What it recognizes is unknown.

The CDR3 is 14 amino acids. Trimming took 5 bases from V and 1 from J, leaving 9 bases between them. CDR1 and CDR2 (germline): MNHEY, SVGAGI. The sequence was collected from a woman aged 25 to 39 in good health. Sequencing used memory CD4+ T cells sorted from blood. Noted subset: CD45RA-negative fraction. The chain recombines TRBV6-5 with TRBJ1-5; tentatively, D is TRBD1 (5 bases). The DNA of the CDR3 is TGTGCCAGCAGTCTAGGACACAGCAATCAGCCCCAGCATTTT. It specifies CASSLGHSNQPQHF.